This entry describes one T cell receptor (beta chain). Germline CDR1 and CDR2: SGHRS and YFSETQ. V was shortened by 2 bases and J by 4 bases, with 15 bases between the two germline ends. The CDR3 extends over 15 amino acids. The data belong to a study of blood T cell repertoires in COVID-19. Looking at the study overall: COVID-19 samples, acute and convalescent, were from the United States, Italy and Spain.

Some clones are missing from TCRdb's copy, which holds only in-frame ones; the method was immunoSEQ multiplex PCR. Here the sample spans about 180,000 clones, 70% to 90% being singletons. It was during active infection that Seattle patients were enrolled and then longitudinally followed. This sequence joins TRBV5-1 and TRBJ2-5; D is possibly TRBD2 (6 bases). The clonotype originates from a woman between 45 and 65 years old with COVID-19, enrolled during active disease. Sequencing was carried out using peripheral blood. As DNA, the CDR3 is TGCGCCAGCAGCTTATTACCTCAGGGAGGAGAGACCCAGTACTTC. It specifies CASSLLPQGGETQYF.